This T cell receptor beta chain stems from a study of identical twins. Findings and limits, study-wide: Where beta out-of-frame sequences were concerned, excess twin sharing was weaker.

One entry per CDR3 protein, called by TCRdb with MiXCR from the 5' RACE reads. The top ten clones hold 0.75% to 1% of a sample with 650,000 to 800,000 distinct CDR3 sequences, 8.5% to 9% of them seen once. This clonotype was observed at least ten times. What it recognizes is unknown. All donors were healthy Caucasians. CDR1 is SGHTA and CDR2 is FQGNSA in the germline V gene. This CDR3 comprises 12 residues. The ends were cut back, 4 bases at V and 7 bases at J, with 8 bases in the middle. The same sample was also studied in work on yellow fever vaccine responses in identical twins.

The specimen was PBMCs. This receptor was taken from a woman younger than 30 in good health. V usage is TRBV7-2 and J usage is TRBJ2-1; D is uncertain. CDR3 sequence reads: CASSSAQNEQFF. The CDR3 coding sequence is TGTGCCAGCAGCTCCGCACAAAATGAGCAGTTCTTC. The full variable domain, its missing parts supplied by reference TRBV7-2 and TRBJ2-1, is GAGVSQSPSNKVTEKGKDVELRCDPISGHTALYWYRQSLGQGLEFLIYFQGNSAPDKSGLPSDRFSAERTGGSVSTLTIQRTQQEDSAVYLCASSSAQNEQFFGPGTRLTVL.